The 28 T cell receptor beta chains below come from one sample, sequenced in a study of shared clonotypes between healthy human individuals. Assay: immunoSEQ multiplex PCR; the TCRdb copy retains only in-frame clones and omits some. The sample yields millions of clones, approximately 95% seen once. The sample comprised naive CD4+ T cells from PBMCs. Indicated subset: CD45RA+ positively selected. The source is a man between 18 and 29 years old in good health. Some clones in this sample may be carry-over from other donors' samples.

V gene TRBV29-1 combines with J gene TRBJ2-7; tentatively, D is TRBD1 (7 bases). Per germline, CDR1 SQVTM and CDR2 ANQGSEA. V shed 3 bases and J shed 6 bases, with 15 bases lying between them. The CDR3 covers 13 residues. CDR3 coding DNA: TGCAGCGTTGAGCGGGACAGTGCCTCCGAGCAGTACTTC. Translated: CSVERDSASEQYF.

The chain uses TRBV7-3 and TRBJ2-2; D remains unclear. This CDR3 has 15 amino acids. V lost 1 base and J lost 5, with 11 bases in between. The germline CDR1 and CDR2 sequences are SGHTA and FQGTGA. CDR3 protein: CASSLIGLVTGELFF. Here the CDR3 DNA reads TGTGCCAGCAGCTTAATTGGGCTAGTTACCGGGGAGCTGTTTTTT.

CDR3 sequence: CASSTFGGNYQPQHF. For the CDR3, the DNA is TGTGCCAGCTCCACCTTCGGCGGGAACTATCAGCCCCAGCATTTT. V usage is TRBV28 and J usage is TRBJ1-5; D unresolved. From germline, CDR1 is MDHEN and CDR2 SYDVKM. Trimming stripped 8 bases from V and 5 bases from J, with 19 bases between. This CDR3 has 15 amino acids.

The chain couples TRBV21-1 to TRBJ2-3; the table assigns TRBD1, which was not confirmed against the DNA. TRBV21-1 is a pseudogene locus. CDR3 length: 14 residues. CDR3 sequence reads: CASMVQPQLDTQYF. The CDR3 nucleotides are TGTGCCAGCATGGTACAACCCCAATTAGATACGCAGTATTTT.

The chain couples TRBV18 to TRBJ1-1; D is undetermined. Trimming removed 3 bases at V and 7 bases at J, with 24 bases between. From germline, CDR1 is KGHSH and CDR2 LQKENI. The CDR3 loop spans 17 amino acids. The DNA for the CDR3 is TGTGCCAGCTCACCCGGGAAAAATAGTGCTGCCTCGGGTGAAGCTTTCTTT. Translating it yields CASSPGKNSAASGEAFF.

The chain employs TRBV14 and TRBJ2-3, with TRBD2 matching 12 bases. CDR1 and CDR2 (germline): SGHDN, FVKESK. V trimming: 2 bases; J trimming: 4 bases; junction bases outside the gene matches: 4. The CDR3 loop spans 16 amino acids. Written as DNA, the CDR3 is TGTGCCAGCAGCCAACTAGCGGGAGGGAGGGCAGATACGCAGTATTTT. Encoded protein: CASSQLAGGRADTQYF. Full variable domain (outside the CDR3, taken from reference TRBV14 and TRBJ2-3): EAGVTQFPSHSVIEKGQTVTLRCDPISGHDNLYWYRRVMGKEIKFLLHFVKESKQDESGMPNNRFLAERTGGTYSTLKVQPAELEDSGVYFCASSQLAGGRADTQYFGPGTRLTVL.

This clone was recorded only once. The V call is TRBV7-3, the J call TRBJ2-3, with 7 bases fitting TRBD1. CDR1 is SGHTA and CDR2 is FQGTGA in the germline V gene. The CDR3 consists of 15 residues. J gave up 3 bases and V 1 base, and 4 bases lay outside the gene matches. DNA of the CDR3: TGTGCCAGCAGCTTAATTGGACAGGTGACAGATACGCAGTATTTT. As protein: CASSLIGQVTDTQYF.

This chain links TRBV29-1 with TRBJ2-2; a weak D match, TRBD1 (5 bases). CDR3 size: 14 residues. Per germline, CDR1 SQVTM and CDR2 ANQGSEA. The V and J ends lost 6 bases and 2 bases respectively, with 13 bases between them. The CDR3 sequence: CSVKPQVNTGELFF. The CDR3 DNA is TGCAGCGTGAAGCCACAGGTTAACACCGGGGAGCTGTTTTTT.

The CDR3 region is CASSSGELFF. The CDR3 DNA is TGTGCCAGCAGTTCCGGGGAGCTGTTTTTT. The chain carries TRBV28 and TRBJ2-2; D call uncertain. Per germline, CDR1 MDHEN and CDR2 SYDVKM. V was shortened by 4 bases and J by 6 bases, with 0 bases between the two germline ends. The CDR3 is made up of 10 amino acids.

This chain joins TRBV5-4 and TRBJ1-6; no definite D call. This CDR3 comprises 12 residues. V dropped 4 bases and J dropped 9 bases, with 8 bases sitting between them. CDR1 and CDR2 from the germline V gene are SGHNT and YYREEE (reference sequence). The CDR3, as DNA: TGTGCCAGCAGCCCAAGAGGTTCACCCCTCCACTTT. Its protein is CASSPRGSPLHF.

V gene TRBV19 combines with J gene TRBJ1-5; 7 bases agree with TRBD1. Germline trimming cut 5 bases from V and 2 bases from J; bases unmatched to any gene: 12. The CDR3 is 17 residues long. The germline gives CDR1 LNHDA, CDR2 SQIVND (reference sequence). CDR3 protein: CASSPDRVKGGNQPQHF. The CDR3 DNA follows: TGTGCCAGTAGTCCCGACAGGGTAAAAGGGGGCAATCAGCCCCAGCATTTT.

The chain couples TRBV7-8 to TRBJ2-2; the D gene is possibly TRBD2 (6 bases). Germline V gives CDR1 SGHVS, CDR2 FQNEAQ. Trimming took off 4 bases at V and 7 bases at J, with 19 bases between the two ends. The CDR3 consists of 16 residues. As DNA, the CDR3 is TGTGCCAGCAGCTCCCAAGGGCCGGGAGCGGGCGGGGAGCTGTTTTTT. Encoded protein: CASSSQGPGAGGELFF.

The CDR3 DNA follows: TGTGCCAGTAGTATGGTCGGGCGGAACACTGAAGCTTTCTTT. This sequence encodes CASSMVGRNTEAFF. This chain uses TRBV19 with TRBJ1-1; no definite D call. This CDR3 has 14 amino acids. Looked up from germline, CDR1 is LNHDA and CDR2 is SQIVND (reference sequence). Between the trimmed V and J ends, which lost 3 bases and 1 base, there was a span of 9 bases.

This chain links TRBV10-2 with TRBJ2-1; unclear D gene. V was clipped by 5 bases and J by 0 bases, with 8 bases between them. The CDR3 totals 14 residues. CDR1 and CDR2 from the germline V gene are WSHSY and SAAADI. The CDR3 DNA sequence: TGCGCCAGCAGTCCCCTAAGCTCCTACAATGAGCAGTTCTTC. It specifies CASSPLSSYNEQFF.

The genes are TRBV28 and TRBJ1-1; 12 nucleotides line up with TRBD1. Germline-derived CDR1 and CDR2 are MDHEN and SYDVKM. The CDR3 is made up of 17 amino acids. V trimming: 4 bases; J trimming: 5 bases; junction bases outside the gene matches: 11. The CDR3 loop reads CASSSPRDRGRRTEAFF. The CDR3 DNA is TGTGCCAGCAGTTCTCCTCGGGACAGGGGGCGAAGGACTGAAGCTTTCTTT. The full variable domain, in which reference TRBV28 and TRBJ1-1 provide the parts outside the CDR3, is DVKVTQSSRYLVKRTGEKVFLECVQDMDHENMFWYRQDPGLGLRLIYFSYDVKMKEKGDIPEGYSVSREKKERFSLILESASTNQTSMYLCASSSPRDRGRRTEAFFGQGTRLTVV.

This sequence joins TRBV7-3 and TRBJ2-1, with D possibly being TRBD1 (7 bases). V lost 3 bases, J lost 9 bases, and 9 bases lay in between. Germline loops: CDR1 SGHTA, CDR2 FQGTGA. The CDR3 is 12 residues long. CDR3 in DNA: TGTGCCAGCAGCTTTCAGGGGGGTGAGCAGTTCTTC. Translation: CASSFQGGEQFF.

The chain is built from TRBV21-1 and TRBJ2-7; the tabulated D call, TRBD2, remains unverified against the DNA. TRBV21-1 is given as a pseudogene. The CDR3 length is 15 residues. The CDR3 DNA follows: TGTGCCAGCAGCACCAAAAGAGGTATGGGGGGCGAGCAGTACTTC. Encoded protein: CASSTKRGMGGEQYF.

Here the CDR3 DNA reads TGTGCCACCAGCAGAGAAGCCGGGACAGGGGAGTATAGCAATCAGCCCCAGCATTTT. Amino acids: CATSREAGTGEYSNQPQHF. This chain connects TRBV15 to TRBJ1-5; TRBD1 matches at 10 bases. V gave up 0 bases and J gave up 0 bases; unmatched junction bases: 8. Germline V gives CDR1 LNHNV, CDR2 YYDKDF (reference sequence). This CDR3 region has 19 residues. The full variable domain, rest sourced from reference TRBV15 and TRBJ1-5, is DAMVIQNPRYQVTQFGKPVTLSCSQTLNHNVMYWYQQKSSQAPKLLFHYYDKDFNNEADTPDNFQSRRPNTSFCFLDIRSPGLGDTAMYLCATSREAGTGEYSNQPQHFGDGTRLSIL.

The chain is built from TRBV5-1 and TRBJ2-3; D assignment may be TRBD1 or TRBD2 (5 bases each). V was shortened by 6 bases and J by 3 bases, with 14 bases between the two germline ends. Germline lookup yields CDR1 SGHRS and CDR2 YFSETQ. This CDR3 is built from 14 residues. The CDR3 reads CASTLAQGTDTQYF. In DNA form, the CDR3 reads TGCGCCAGCACCCTAGCTCAGGGTACAGATACGCAGTATTTT.

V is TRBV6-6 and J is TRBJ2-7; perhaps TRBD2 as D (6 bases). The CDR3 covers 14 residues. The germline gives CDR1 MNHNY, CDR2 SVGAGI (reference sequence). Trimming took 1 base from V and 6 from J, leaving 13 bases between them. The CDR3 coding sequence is TGTGCCAGCAGTTACTACGGGGGATCGGGCGAGCAGTACTTC. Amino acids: CASSYYGGSGEQYF.

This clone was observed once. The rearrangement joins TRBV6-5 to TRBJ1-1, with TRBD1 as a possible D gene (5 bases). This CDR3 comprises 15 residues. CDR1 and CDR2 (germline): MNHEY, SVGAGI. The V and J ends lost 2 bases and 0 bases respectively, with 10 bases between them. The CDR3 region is CASSYGAVVNTEAFF. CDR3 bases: TGTGCCAGCAGTTACGGGGCGGTGGTGAACACTGAAGCTTTCTTT.

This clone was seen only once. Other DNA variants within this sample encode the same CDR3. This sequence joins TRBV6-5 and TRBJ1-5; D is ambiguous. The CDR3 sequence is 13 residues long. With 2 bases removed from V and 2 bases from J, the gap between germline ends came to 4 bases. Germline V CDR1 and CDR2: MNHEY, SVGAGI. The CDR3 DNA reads TGTGCCAGCAGTTACGACGGCAATCAGCCCCAGCATTTT. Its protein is CASSYDGNQPQHF.

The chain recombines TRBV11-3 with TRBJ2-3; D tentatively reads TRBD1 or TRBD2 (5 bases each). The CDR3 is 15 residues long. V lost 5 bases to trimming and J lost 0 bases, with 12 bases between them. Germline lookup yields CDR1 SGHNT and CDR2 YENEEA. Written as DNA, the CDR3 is TGTGCCAGCAGCCCCGGGGCGGCTAGCACAGATACGCAGTATTTT. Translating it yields CASSPGAASTDTQYF.

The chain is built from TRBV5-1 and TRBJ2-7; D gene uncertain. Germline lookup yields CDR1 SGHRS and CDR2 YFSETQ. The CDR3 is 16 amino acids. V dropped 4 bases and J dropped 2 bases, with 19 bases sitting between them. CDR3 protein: CASSLGSRSSAYEQYF. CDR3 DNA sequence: TGCGCCAGCAGCCTGGGTAGCCGGAGTTCTGCCTACGAGCAGTACTTC.

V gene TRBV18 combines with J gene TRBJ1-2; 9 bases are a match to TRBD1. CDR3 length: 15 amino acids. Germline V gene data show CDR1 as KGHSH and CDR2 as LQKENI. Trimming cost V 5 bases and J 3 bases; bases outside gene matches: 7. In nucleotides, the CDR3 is TGTGCCAGCTCATCAACGACAGGGGGTGACTATGGCTACACCTTC. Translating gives CASSSTTGGDYGYTF.

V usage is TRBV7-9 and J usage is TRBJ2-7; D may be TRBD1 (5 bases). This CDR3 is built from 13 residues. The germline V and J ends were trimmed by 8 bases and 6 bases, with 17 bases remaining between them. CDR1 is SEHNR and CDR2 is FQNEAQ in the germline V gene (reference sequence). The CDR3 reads CASQGYSVGEQYF. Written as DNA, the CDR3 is TGTGCCAGCCAGGGATACTCCGTCGGCGAGCAGTACTTC.

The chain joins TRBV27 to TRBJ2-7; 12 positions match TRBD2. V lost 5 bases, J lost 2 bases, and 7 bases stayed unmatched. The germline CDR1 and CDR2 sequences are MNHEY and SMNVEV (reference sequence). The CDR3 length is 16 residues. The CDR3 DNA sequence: TGTGCCAGCAGTGCCCCTAGCGGGAGGGCCCCCTACGAGCAGTACTTC. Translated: CASSAPSGRAPYEQYF.

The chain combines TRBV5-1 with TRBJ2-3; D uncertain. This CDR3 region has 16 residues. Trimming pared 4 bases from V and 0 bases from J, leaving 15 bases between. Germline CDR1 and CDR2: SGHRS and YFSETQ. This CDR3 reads CASSPRIFSSTDTQYF. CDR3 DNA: TGCGCCAGCAGCCCACGTATCTTCTCTAGCACAGATACGCAGTATTTT.